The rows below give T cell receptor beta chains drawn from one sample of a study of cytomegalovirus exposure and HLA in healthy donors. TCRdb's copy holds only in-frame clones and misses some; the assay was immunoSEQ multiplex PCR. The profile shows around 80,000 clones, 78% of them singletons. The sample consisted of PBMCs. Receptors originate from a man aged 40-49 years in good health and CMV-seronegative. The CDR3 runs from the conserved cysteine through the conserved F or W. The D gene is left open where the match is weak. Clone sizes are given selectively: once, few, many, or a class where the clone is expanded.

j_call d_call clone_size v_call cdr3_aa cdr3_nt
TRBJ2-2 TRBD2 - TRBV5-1 CASSWGTSGISGELFF TGCGCCAGCAGCTGGGGGACTAGCGGGATTAGCGGGGAGCTGTTTTTT
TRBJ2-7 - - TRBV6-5 CASGSDRKDEQYF TGTGCCAGCGGCTCAGACAGGAAGGACGAGCAGTACTTC
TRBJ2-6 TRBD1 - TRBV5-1 CASSRSDRADGLTF TGCGCCAGCAGCCGCTCGGACAGGGCGGACGGCCTGACTTTC
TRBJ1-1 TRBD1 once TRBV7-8 CASSIGTGRTEAFF TGTGCCAGCAGCATCGGGACAGGGAGGACTGAAGCTTTCTTT
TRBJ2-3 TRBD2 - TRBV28 CASTLAGADTQYF TGTGCCAGCACCCTAGCGGGAGCGGATACGCAGTATTTT
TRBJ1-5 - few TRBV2 CASSGNNQPQHF TGTGCCAGCAGCGGTAACAATCAGCCCCAGCATTTT
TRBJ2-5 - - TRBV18 CASSPTNKETQYF TGTGCCAGCTCACCAACAAATAAAGAGACCCAGTACTTC
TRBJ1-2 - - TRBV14 CASSHRMTGNYGYTF TGTGCCAGCAGCCACCGGATGACTGGAAACTATGGCTACACCTTC
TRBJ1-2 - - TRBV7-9 CSSSAAPGYTF TGTTCCAGCAGCGCGGCCCCCGGCTACACCTTC
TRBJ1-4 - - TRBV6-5 CASSFHLNEKLFF TGTGCCAGCAGTTTCCACTTAAATGAAAAACTGTTTTTT
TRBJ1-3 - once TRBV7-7 CASSQMSGNTIYF TGTGCTAGCAGCCAAATGTCTGGAAACACCATATATTTT
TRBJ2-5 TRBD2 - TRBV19 CASSWTSGRARETQYF TGTGCCAGTAGTTGGACTAGCGGGAGGGCCCGGGAGACCCAGTACTTC
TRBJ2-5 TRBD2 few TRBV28 CATTPEGRENQETQYF TGTGCCACCACGCCCGAGGGGAGGGAGAACCAAGAGACCCAGTACTTC
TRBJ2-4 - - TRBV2 CASSGQDRDIQYF TGTGCCAGCAGTGGCCAAGATCGGGACATTCAGTACTTC
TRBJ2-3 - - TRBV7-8 CASSLVYLASTISTSTDTQYF TGTGCCAGCAGCTTAGTCTATCTAGCCAGCACAATTAGCACCAGCACAGATACGCAGTATTTT
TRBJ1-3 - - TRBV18 CASSPSGNTIYF TGTGCCAGCTCACCATCAGGAAACACCATATATTTT
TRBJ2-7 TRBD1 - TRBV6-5 CASSQGQAPYEQYF TGTGCCAGCAGTCAAGGACAGGCCCCCTACGAGCAGTACTTC
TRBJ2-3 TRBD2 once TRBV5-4 CASSLGGLAGVSDTQYF TGTGCCAGCAGCTTGGGTGGCCTAGCGGGAGTGTCAGATACGCAGTATTTT
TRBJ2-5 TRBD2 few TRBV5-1 CASRPSGRGETQYF TGCGCCAGCAGACCAAGCGGGAGGGGGGAGACCCAGTACTTC
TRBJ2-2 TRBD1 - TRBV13 CASSWDRATPNTGELFF TGTGCCAGCAGCTGGGACAGGGCCACCCCAAACACCGGGGAGCTGTTTTTT
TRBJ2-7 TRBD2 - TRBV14 CASRSGSSYEQYF TGTGCCAGCAGGAGCGGGAGCAGTTACGAGCAGTACTTC
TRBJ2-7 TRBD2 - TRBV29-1 CSVGTSGGRSEQYF TGCAGCGTTGGGACTAGCGGGGGGCGTAGCGAGCAGTACTTC
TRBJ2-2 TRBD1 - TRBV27 CASSWGQGTTGELFF TGTGCCAGCAGTTGGGGACAGGGGACCACCGGGGAGCTGTTTTTT
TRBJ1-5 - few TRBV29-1 CSVAQGDPNQPQHF TGCAGCGTGGCACAGGGAGATCCCAATCAGCCCCAGCATTTT
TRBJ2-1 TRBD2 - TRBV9 CASSVGGSMYEQFF TGTGCCAGCAGCGTAGGCGGGAGTATGTATGAGCAGTTCTTC
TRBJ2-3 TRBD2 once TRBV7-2 CASSLLPLAGGKDTQYF TGTGCCAGCAGCTTGCTGCCTCTAGCGGGAGGAAAAGATACGCAGTATTTT
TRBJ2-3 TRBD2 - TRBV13 CASSLGRTSGRAAGTDTQYF TGTGCCAGCAGCTTAGGCCGAACTAGCGGGAGGGCCGCGGGCACAGATACGCAGTATTTT
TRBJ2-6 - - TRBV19 CASSRGGANVLTF TGTGCCAGTAGCCGAGGAGGGGCCAACGTCCTGACTTTC
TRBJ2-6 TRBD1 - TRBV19 CASSPGGTGANVLTF TGTGCCAGTAGTCCAGGGGGCACTGGGGCCAACGTCCTGACTTTC
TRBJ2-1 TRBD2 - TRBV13 CASSHSGTSENSYNEQFF TGTGCCAGCAGCCATTCCGGGACTAGCGAGAACTCCTACAATGAGCAGTTCTTC
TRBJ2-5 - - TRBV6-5 CASSVSVPLWTQYF TGTGCCAGCAGTGTCTCTGTCCCCCTTTGGACCCAGTACTTC
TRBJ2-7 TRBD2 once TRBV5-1 CASSRASGRALANEQYF TGCGCCAGCAGCCGAGCTAGCGGGAGGGCCCTTGCTAACGAGCAGTACTTC
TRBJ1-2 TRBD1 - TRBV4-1 CASSREDRVKDGYTF TGCGCCAGCAGCCGAGAAGACAGGGTCAAAGATGGCTACACCTTC
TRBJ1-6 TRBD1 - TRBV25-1 CASTGTGGESPLHF TGTGCCAGCACCGGGACAGGGGGCGAGTCACCCCTCCACTTT
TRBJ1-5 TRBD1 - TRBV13 CASSLGGGGGNGNQPQHF TGTGCCAGCAGCTTAGGGGGCGGAGGGGGCAATGGCAATCAGCCCCAGCATTTT
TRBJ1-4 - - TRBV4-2 CASSQDIGEKLFF TGTGCCAGCAGCCAAGATATCGGTGAAAAACTGTTTTTT
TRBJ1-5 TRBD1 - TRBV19 CASSQQGASNQPQHF TGTGCCAGTAGTCAACAGGGGGCAAGCAATCAGCCCCAGCATTTT
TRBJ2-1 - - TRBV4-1 CASSRVGGTSYNEQFF TGCGCCAGCAGCCGAGTGGGGGGTACGTCCTACAATGAGCAGTTCTTC
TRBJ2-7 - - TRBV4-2 CASSQEWSGRAYEQYF TGTGCCAGCAGCCAAGAGTGGTCCGGGAGAGCCTACGAGCAGTACTTC
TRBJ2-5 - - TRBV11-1 CASSLLTDRGETQYF TGTGCCAGCAGCTTACTTACAGATCGGGGAGAGACCCAGTACTTC
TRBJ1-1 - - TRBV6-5 CASKTGNTEAFF TGTGCCAGCAAGACAGGGAACACTGAAGCTTTCTTT
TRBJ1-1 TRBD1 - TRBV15 CATSRGVRGSWAFF TGTGCCACCAGCAGAGGGGTCAGGGGGAGTTGGGCTTTCTTT
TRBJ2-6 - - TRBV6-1 CASSDQYRLRSSGANVLTF TGTGCCAGCAGTGATCAATACAGGCTCCGAAGCTCTGGGGCCAACGTCCTGACTTTC
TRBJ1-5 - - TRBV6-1 CASRLTGNQPQHF TGTGCCAGCAGACTGACAGGCAATCAGCCCCAGCATTTT
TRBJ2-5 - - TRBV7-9 CASSFRDQETQYF TGTGCCAGCAGCTTCAGGGACCAAGAGACCCAGTACTTC
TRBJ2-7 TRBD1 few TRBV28 CASRSGTGTYEQYF TGTGCCAGCAGATCCGGGACAGGGACCTACGAGCAGTACTTC
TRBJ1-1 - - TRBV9 CASSVATANTEAFF TGTGCCAGCAGCGTAGCGACAGCGAACACTGAAGCTTTCTTT
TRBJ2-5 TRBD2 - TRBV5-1 CASSPQTSGSETQYF TGCGCCAGCAGCCCACAGACTAGCGGGAGTGAGACCCAGTACTTC
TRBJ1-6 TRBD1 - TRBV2 CASQGTDNSPLHF TGTGCCAGCCAAGGGACAGACAATTCACCCCTCCACTTT
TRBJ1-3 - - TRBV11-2 CASSGQAGNTIYF TGTGCCAGCAGCGGGCAGGCTGGAAACACCATATATTTT
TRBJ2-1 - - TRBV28 CASSLQGRLNEQFF TGTGCCAGCAGCTTACAGGGTAGGCTCAATGAGCAGTTCTTC
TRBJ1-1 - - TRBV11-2 CASSYRVLVAGGNTEAFF TGTGCCAGCAGCTACCGGGTGTTAGTTGCGGGAGGGAACACTGAAGCTTTCTTT
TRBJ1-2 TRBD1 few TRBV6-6 CASSPQGADYGYTF TGTGCCAGCAGCCCACAGGGGGCAGACTATGGCTACACCTTC